One and the same sample provided the 6 T cell receptor beta chains below, sequenced in a study of PD-1 blockade in classical Hodgkin lymphoma. Sequencing was performed with immunoSEQ multiplex PCR; in TCRdb, only in-frame clones are kept and a portion is missing. The table records approximately 27,000 clones, approximately 70% of them present only once. Relapse after autologous stem cell transplantation occurred in every patient, and brentuximab vedotin exposure varied. Sequenced here: peripheral blood mononuclear cells (PBMCs), sampled before the second cycle of nivolumab. The receptors were gathered from a human donor with classical Hodgkin lymphoma.

J is TRBJ1-4 and V is TRBV5-1, with D perhaps TRBD1 (5 bases). Looked up from germline, CDR1 is SGHRS and CDR2 is YFSETQ. Trimming pared 4 bases from V and 2 bases from J, leaving 6 bases between. The CDR3 has 13 residues. The CDR3 is CASSQGTNEKLFF. CDR3 bases: TGCGCCAGCAGCCAGGGTACTAATGAAAAACTGTTTTTT.

The chain is built from TRBV6-5 and TRBJ1-1, with unresolved D. The CDR3 totals 14 residues. Germline V gene sequence: CDR1 MNHEY, CDR2 SVGAGI. CDR3 nucleotides: TGTGCTAGCGGGTGGTTTCAGAAAGACACTGAAGCTTTCTTT. This codes for CASGWFQKDTEAFF.

The rearrangement uses TRBV13 and TRBJ1-6, with a possible D match to TRBD1 (6 bases). The length of the CDR3 is 13 residues. Deletions cut 5 bases from V and 9 bases from J, with 11 bases between. CDR1 is PRHDT and CDR2 is FYEKMQ in the germline V gene (reference sequence). The CDR3 DNA reads TGTGCCAGCAGCGCTTACAGGGTTTCACCCCTCCACTTT. This encodes CASSAYRVSPLHF.

This rearrangement joins TRBV19 to TRBJ1-2; D gene ambiguous. V lost 3 bases to trimming and J lost 4 bases, with 9 bases between them. CDR3 size: 13 residues. The germline gives CDR1 LNHDA, CDR2 SQIVND (reference sequence). Written as DNA, the CDR3 is TGTGCCAGTAGTATTTTGGCGGGCTATGGCTACACCTTC. Its translation is CASSILAGYGYTF.

This clone turned up a few times. The J gene is TRBJ1-3, the V gene TRBV7-9; D possibly corresponds to TRBD1 (5 bases). Trimming removed 6 bases at V and 4 bases at J, with 10 bases between. This CDR3 has 13 amino acids. Germline V CDR1 and CDR2: SEHNR, FQNEAQ (reference sequence). CDR3 residues: CASRRDGGNTIYF. DNA for the CDR3: TGTGCCAGCAGGCGGGACGGAGGAAACACCATATATTTT.

V gene TRBV7-8 combines with J gene TRBJ2-1; 7 bases match TRBD1. The junction had 12 bases not matched to a gene; V was cut back by 8 bases and J by 5 bases. CDR1 SGHVS and CDR2 FQNEAQ come from the germline V gene. The CDR3 has 15 amino acids. CDR3 amino acids: CASRPIGTEHNEQFF. The CDR3, as DNA: TGTGCCAGCCGTCCCATCGGGACAGAACACAATGAGCAGTTCTTC.